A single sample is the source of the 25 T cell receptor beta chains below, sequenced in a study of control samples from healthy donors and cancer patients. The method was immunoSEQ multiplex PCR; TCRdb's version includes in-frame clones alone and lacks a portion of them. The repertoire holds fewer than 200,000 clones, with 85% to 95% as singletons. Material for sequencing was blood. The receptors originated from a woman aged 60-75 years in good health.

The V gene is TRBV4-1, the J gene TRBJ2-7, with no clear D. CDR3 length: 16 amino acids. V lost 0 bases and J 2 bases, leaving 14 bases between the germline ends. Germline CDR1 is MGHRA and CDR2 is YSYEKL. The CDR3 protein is CASSQDGQPLTYEQYF. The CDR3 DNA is TGCGCCAGCAGCCAAGATGGTCAGCCCCTAACCTACGAGCAGTACTTC.

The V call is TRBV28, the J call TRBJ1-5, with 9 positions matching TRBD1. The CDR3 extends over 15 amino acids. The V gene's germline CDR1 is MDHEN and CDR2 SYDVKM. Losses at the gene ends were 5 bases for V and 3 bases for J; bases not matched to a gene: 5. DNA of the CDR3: TGTGCCAGCAGTCCCGGGACAGGGCCCAATCAGCCCCAGCATTTT. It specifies CASSPGTGPNQPQHF.

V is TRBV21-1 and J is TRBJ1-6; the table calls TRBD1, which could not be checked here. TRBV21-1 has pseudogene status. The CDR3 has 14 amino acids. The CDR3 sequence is CASSKTGLRSPLHF. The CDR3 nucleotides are TGTGCCAGCAGTAAGACAGGATTGAGGTCACCCCTCCACTTT.

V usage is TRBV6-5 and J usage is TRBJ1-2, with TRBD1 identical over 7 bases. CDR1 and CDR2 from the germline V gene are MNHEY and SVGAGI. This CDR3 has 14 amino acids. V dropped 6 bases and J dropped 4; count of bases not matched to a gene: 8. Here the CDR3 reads CASRPTGPLYGYTF. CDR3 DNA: TGTGCCAGCAGACCGACAGGGCCTCTCTATGGCTACACCTTC.

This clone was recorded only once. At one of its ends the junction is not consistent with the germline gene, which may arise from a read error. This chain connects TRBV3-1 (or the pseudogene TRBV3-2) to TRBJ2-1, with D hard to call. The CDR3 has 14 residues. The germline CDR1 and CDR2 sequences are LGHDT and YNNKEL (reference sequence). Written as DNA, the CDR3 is TGTGCCGGCAGCCAGCTGACGGTAGGGTCTGAGCAGTTCTTC. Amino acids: CAGSQLTVGSEQFF.

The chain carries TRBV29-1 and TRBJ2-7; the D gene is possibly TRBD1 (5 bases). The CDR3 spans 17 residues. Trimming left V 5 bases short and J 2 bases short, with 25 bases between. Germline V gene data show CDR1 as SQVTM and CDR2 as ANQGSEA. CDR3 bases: TGCAGCGTTCCTGCAGGGATCGATACCCAACTGCCCTACGAGCAGTACTTC. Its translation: CSVPAGIDTQLPYEQYF.

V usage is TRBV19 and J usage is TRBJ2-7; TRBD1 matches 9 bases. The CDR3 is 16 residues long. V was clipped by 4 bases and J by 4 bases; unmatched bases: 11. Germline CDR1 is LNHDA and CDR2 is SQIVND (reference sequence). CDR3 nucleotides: TGTGCCAGTAGTACACGAGACAGGGGGGGAGTGTACGAGCAGTACTTC. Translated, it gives CASSTRDRGGVYEQYF.

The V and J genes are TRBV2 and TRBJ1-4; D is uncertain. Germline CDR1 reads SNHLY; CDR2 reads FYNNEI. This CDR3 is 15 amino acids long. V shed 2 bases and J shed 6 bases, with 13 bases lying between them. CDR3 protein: CASSERAAGHEKLFF. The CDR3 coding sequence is TGTGCCAGCAGTGAAAGGGCGGCAGGTCATGAAAAACTGTTTTTT. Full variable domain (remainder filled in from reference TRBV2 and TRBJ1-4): EPEVTQTPSHQVTQMGQEVILRCVPISNHLYFYWYRQILGQKVEFLVSFYNNEISEKSEIFDDQFSVERPDGSNFTLKIRSTKLEDSAMYFCASSERAAGHEKLFFGSGTQLSVL.

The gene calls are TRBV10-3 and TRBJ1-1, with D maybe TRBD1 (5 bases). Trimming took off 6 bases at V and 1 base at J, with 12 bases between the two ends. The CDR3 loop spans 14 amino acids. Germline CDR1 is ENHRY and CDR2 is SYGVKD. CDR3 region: CAIRDNLPNTEAFF. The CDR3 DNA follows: TGTGCCATCAGGGACAACCTTCCGAACACTGAAGCTTTCTTT.

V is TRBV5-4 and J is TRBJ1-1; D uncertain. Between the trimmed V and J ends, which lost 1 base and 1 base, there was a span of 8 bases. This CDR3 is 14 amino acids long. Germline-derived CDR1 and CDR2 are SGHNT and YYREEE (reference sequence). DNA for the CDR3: TGTGCCAGCAGCTTGACATCGGGGAACACTGAAGCTTTCTTT. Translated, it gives CASSLTSGNTEAFF.

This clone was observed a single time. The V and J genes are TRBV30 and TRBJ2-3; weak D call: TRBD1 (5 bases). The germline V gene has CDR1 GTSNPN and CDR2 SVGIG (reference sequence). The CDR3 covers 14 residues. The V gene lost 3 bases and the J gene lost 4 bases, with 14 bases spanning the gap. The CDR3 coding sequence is TGTGCCTGGAGATTCAGGGTCGGCGCAGATACGCAGTATTTT. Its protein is CAWRFRVGADTQYF.

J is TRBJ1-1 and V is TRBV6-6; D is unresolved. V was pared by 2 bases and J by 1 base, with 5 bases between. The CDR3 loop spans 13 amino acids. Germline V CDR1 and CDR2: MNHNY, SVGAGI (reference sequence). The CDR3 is CASSYTANTEAFF. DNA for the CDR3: TGTGCCAGCAGTTACACGGCGAACACTGAAGCTTTCTTT.

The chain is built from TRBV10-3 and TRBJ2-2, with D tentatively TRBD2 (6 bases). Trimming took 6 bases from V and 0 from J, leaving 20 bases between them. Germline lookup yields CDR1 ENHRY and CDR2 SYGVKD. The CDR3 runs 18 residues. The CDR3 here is CAIRSTPTSRPNTGELFF. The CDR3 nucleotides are TGTGCCATCAGGAGTACGCCGACTAGTCGGCCGAACACCGGGGAGCTGTTTTTT.

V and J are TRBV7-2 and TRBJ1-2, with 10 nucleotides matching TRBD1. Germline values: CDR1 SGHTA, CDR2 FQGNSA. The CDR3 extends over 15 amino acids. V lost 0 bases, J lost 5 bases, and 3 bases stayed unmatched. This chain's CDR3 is CASSLATGQGYGYTF. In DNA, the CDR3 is TGTGCCAGCAGCTTAGCGACGGGACAGGGGTATGGCTACACCTTC.

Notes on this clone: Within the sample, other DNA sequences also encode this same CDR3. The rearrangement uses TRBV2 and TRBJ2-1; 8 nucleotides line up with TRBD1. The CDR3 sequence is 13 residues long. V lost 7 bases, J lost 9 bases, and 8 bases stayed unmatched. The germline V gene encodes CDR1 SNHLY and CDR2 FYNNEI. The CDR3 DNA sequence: TGTGCCAGCAAGGGGCAGGGGGCGGGTGAGCAGTTCTTC. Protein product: CASKGQGAGEQFF. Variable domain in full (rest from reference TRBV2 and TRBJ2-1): EPEVTQTPSHQVTQMGQEVILRCVPISNHLYFYWYRQILGQKVEFLVSFYNNEISEKSEIFDDQFSVERPDGSNFTLKIRSTKLEDSAMYFCASKGQGAGEQFFGPGTRLTVL.

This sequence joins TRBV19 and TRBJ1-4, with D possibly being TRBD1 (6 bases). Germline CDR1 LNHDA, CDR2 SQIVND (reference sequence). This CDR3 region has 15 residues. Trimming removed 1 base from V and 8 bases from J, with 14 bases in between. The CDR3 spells CASSIAGGAGEKLFF. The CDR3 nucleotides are TGTGCCAGTAGTATAGCTGGGGGGGCCGGAGAAAAACTGTTTTTT.

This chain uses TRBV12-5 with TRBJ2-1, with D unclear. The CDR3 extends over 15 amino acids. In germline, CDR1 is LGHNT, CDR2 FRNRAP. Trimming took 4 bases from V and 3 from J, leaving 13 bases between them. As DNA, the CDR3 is TGTGCTAGTGGTTCCCTTAACGTCCGCTACAATGAGCAGTTCTTC. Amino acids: CASGSLNVRYNEQFF. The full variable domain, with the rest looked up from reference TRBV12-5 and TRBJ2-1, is DARVTQTPRHKVTEMGQEVTMRCQPILGHNTVFWYRQTMMQGLELLAYFRNRAPLDDSGMPKDRFSAEMPDATLATLKIQPSEPRDSAVYFCASGSLNVRYNEQFFGPGTRLTVL.

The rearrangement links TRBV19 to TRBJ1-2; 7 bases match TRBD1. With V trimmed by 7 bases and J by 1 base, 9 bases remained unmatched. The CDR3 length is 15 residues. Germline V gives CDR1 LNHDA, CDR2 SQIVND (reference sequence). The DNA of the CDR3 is TGTGCCAGTACTCCCCTGGGACAGAATAACTATGGCTACACCTTC. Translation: CASTPLGQNNYGYTF.

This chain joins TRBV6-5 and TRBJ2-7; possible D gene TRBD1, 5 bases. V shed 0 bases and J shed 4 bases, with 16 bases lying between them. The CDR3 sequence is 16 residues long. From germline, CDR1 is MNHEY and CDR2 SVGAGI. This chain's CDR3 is CASSYSAAGLGYEQYF. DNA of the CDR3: TGTGCCAGCAGTTACTCGGCGGCAGGGCTGGGTTACGAGCAGTACTTC.

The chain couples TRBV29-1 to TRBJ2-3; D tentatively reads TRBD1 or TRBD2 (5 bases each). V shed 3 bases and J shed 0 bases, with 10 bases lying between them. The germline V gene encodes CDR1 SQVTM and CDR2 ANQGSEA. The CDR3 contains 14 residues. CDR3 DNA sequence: TGCAGCGTTGATGGGGGATCAAGCACAGATACGCAGTATTTT. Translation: CSVDGGSSTDTQYF.

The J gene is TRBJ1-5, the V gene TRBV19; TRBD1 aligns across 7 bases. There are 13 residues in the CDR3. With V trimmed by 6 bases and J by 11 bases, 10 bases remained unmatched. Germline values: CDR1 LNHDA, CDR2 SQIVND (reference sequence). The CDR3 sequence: CASRTGPGGTQHF. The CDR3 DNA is TGTGCCAGTAGGACAGGGCCAGGTGGGACCCAGCATTTT.

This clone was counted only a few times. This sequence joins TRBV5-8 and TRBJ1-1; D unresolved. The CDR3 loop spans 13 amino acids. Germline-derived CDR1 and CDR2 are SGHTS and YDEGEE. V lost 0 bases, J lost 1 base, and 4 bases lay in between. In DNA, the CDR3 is TGTGCCAGCAGCTTGGGAAGGAACACTGAAGCTTTCTTT. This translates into CASSLGRNTEAFF.

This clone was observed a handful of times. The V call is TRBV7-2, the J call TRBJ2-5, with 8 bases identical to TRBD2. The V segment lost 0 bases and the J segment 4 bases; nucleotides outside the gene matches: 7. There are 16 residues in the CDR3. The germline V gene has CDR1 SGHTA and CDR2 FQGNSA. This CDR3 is CASSLARGVMGETQYF. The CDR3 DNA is TGTGCCAGCAGCTTAGCGCGGGGGGTAATGGGAGAGACCCAGTACTTC.

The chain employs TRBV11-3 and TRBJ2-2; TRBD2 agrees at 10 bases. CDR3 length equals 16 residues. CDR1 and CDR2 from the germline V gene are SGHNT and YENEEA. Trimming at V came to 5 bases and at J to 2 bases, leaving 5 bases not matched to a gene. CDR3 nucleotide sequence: TGTGCCAGCAGCCTAAGCGGGGGGGCCAACACCGGGGAGCTGTTTTTT. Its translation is CASSLSGGANTGELFF.

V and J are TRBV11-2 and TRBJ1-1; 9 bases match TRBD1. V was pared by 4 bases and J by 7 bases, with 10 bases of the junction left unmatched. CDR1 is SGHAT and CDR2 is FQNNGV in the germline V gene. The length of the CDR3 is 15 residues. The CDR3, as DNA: TGTGCCAGCAGCTCAACCCGCCCGGGACAGGGTGAAGCTTTCTTT. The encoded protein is CASSSTRPGQGEAFF.